This T cell receptor beta chain was identified in a study of T cells in Graves' hyperthyroidism and ophthalmopathy. Overall study findings and caveats: In blood, most of the thyroid clonotypes expanded above 0.001 were also present. Using 13 V-J features, a model discriminated ophthalmopathy from stable hyperthyroidism.

Disease lasting under 3 months, a NOSPECS grade of at least 4, and a Clinical Activity Score of at least 3 were features of the ophthalmopathy patients. 8.5 to 10 ml of fresh peripheral blood supplied the PBMCs. Researchers took RNA transcripts and amplified the TCR beta CDR3 regions from them. Initially, a first-round RT-PCR of the TCR CDR3 employed the HTBI primer set. TCRdb re-analysed the multiplex PCR reads in MiXCR, keeping a single row per CDR3 protein. The table includes 600,000 to 700,000 distinct CDR3 sequences, over 12% detected once. In this sample, this clonotype turned up many times. Its antigen is unknown. CDR3 size: 12 residues. V was pared by 4 bases and J by 2 bases, with 6 bases between. The V gene's germline CDR1 is MNHEY and CDR2 SMNVEV (reference sequence).

V gene TRBV27 combines with J gene TRBJ2-7; no firm D call. Sequenced material: blood. The TCR originated in a middle-aged woman with Graves' ophthalmopathy. For the CDR3, the DNA is TGTGCCAGCAGTTCCTCCCCCTACGAGCAGTACTTC. It is translated as CASSSSPYEQYF.